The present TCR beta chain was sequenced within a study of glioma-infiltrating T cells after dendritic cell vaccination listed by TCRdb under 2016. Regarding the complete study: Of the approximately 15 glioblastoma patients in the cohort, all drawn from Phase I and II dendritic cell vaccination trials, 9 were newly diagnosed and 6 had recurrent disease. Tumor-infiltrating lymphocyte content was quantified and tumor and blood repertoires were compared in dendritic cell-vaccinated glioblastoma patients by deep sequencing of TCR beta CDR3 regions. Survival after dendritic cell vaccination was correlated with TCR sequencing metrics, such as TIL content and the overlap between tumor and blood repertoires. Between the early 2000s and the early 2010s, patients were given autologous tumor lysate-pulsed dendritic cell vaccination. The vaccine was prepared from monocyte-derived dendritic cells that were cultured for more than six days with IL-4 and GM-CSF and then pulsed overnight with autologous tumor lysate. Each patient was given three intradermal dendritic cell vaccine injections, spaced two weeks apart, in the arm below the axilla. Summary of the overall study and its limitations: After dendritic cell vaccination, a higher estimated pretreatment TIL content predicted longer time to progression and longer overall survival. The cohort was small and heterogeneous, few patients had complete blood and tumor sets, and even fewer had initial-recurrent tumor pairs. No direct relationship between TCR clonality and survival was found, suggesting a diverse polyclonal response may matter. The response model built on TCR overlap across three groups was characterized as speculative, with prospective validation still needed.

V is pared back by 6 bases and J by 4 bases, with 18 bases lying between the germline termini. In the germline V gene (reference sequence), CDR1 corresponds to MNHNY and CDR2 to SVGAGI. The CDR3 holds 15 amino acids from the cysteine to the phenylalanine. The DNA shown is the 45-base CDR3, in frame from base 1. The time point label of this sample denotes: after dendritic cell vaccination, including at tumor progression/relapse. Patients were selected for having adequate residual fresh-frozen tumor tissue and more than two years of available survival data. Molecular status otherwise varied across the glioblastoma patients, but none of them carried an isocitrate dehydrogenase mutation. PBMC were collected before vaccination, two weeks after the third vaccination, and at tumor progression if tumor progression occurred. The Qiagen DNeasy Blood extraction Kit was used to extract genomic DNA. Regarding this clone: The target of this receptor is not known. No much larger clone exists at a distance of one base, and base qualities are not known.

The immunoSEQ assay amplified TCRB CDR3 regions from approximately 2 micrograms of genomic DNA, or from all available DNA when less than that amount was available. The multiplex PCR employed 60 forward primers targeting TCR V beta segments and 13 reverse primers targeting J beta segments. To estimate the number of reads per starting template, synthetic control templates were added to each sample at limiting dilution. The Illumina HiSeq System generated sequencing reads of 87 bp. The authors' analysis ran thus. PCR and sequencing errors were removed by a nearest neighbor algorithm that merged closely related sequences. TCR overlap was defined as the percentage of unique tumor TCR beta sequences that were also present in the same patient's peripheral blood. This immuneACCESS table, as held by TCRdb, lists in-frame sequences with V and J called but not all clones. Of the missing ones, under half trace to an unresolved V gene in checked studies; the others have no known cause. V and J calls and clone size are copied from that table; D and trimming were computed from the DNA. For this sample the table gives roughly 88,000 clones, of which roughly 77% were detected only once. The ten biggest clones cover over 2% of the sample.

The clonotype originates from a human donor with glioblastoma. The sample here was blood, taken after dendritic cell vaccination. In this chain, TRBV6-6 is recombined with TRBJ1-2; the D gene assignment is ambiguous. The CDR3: CASSPGSVSRYGYTF. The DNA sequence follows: TGTGCCAGCAGCCCCGGGTCCGTTTCTCGCTATGGCTACACCTTC.